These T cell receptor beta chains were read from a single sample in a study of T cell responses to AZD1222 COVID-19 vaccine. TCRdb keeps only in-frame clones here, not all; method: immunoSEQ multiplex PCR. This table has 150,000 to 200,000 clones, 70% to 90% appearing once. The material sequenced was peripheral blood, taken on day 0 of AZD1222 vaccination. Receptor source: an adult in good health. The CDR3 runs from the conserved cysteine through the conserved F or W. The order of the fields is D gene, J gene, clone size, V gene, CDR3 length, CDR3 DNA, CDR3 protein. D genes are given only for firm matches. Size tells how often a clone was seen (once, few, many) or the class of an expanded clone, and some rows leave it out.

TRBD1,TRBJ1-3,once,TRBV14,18,TGTGCCAGCAGCCAAGAGTTCGGGACAGCTGGCCGTGGAAACACCATATATTTT,CASSQEFGTAGRGNTIYF
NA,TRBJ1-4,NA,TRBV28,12,TGTGCCAGCAGTTCATTGATTGAAAAACTGTTTTTT,CASSSLIEKLFF
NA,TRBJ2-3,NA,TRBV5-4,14,TGTGCCAGCAGCCCCCCGGACAGCACAGATACGCAGTATTTT,CASSPPDSTDTQYF
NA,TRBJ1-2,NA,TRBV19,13,TGTGCCAGTAGTGCCGCTTTTCTTCGGGGCTACACCTTC,CASSAAFLRGYTF
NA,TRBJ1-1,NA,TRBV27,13,TGTGCCAGCAGTTTTACGGGGGGCACTGAAGCTTTCTTT,CASSFTGGTEAFF
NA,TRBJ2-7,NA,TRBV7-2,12,TGTGCCAGCAGCTTTAGCGGTTACGAGCAGTACTTC,CASSFSGYEQYF
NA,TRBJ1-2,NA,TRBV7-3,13,TGTGCCAGCAGCTTAACCTCTTTAGGTGGCTACACCTTC,CASSLTSLGGYTF
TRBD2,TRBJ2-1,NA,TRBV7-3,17,TGTGCCAGCAGCCCCACGGCTAGCGGGGGGGCACGGAATGAGCAGTTCTTC,CASSPTASGGARNEQFF
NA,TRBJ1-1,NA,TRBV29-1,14,TGCAGCGTTCAGCAGGCCATAACGAACACTGAAGCTTTCTTT,CSVQQAITNTEAFF
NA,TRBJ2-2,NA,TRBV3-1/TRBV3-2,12,TGTGCCAGCAGCCTTAACACCGGGGAGCTGTTTTTT,CASSLNTGELFF
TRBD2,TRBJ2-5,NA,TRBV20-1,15,TGCAGTGCTAGTGGGACTAGCGTGGGCGAAGAGACCCAGTACTTC,CSASGTSVGEETQYF
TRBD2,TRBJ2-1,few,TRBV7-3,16,TGTGCCAGCAGGCTCACGGGGACTAGCGTATACAATGAGCAGTTCTTC,CASRLTGTSVYNEQFF
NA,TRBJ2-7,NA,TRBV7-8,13,TGTGCCAGCAGCCCGCAGCGCTCCTACGAGCAGTACTTC,CASSPQRSYEQYF
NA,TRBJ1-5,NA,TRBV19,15,TGTGCCAGTAGTACCCACCCGGGCATAGGTCAGCCCCAGCATTTT,CASSTHPGIGQPQHF
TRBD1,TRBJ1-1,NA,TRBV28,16,TGTGCCAGCAGGAAAGGGACAGGGGGCTGGAACACTGAAGCTTTCTTT,CASRKGTGGWNTEAFF
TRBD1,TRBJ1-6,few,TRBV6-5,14,TGTGCCAGCAGGGATACAGGGGTTAATTCACCCCTCCACTTT,CASRDTGVNSPLHF
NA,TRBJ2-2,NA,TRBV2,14,TGTGCCAGCAAGAAAGACGGAGACACCGGGGAGCTGTTTTTT,CASKKDGDTGELFF
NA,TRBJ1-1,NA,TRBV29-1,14,TGCAGCGCTCATAGCAGTATAATGAACACTGAAGCTTTCTTT,CSAHSSIMNTEAFF
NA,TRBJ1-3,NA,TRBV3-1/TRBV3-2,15,TGTGCCAGCAGCCAAGGCGTGGAGGCTGGAAACACCATATATTTT,CASSQGVEAGNTIYF
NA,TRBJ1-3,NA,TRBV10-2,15,TGCGCCAGCAGGAAAAGGGGGTCGAATGGAAACACCATATATTTT,CASRKRGSNGNTIYF
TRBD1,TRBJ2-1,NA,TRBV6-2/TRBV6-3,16,TGTGCCAGCAGTGACAAGGGACAGGCTCTCTACAATGAGCAGTTCTTC,CASSDKGQALYNEQFF
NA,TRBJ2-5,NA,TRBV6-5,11,TGTGCCAGCAGGATTGGGGAGACCCAGTACTTC,CASRIGETQYF
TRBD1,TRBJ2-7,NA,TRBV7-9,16,TGTGCCAGCAGCTTTTCCGGGACAGGGAGCTCCTACGAGCAGTACTTC,CASSFSGTGSSYEQYF
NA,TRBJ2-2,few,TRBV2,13,TGTGCCAGCAGCCCCAGGGTCACCGGGGAGCTGTTTTTT,CASSPRVTGELFF
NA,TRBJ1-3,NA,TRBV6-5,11,TGTGCCTCCGTCGGTGGGAACACCATATATTTT,CASVGGNTIYF
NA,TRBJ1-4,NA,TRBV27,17,TGTGCCAGCAGCCTTCTGGGGGTTGCTCCTTCTAATGAAAAACTGTTTTTT,CASSLLGVAPSNEKLFF
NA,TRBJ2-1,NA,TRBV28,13,TGTGCCAGCAGTTTACGGGGGGCGGGGGAGCAGTTCTTC,CASSLRGAGEQFF
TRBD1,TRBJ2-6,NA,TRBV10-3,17,TGTGCCCTCCTCCAGGACAGGGGGTTCTCTGGGGCCAACGTCCTGACTTTC,CALLQDRGFSGANVLTF
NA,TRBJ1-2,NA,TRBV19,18,TGTGCCAGTAGTTCCACCGGGACGCCTAACCCTTTGAGGTTGCGCTACACCTTC,CASSSTGTPNPLRLRYTF
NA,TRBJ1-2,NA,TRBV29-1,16,TGCAGCGTTGAAGGGGGGAGGGGTCTCTCCGGCTATGGCTACACCTTC,CSVEGGRGLSGYGYTF
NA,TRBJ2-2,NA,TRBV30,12,TGTGCCTGGAGTCAGGGTGCCGGGGAGCTGTTTTTT,CAWSQGAGELFF
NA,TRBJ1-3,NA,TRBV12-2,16,TGTGCAAGTCGCGAGAGGGGCAGGGTCTCTGGAAACACCATATATTTT,CASRERGRVSGNTIYF
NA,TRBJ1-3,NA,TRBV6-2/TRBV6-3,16,TGTGCCAGCAGTTACCCGACAGCTCTCTCTGGAAACACCATATATTTT,CASSYPTALSGNTIYF
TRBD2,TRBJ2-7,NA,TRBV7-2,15,TGTGCCAGCAGCGTGGGACTAGCGGGAGTAAGCGAGCAGTACTTC,CASSVGLAGVSEQYF
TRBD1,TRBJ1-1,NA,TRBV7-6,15,TGTGCCAGCAGCTCAAGGACAGGTTTAAACACTGAAGCTTTCTTT,CASSSRTGLNTEAFF
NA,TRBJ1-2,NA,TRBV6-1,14,TGTGCCAGCAGTGAAGGACGGCGTAACTATGGCTACACCTTC,CASSEGRRNYGYTF